Below are 15 T cell receptor beta chains sequenced from a single sample in a study of T cells after yellow fever vaccination. TCRdb re-called the 5' RACE reads with MiXCR, one entry per CDR3 protein. The sample has roughly 320,000 distinct CDR3 sequences, approximately 12% seen once. The source was CD4+ T cells sorted from PBMCs, collected 45 days after the yellow fever booster vaccination. The origin of the receptors is a man between 18 and 29 years old who received the YFV17D yellow fever vaccine.

The V and J genes are TRBV7-2 and TRBJ1-6; no clear D. CDR1 is SGHTA and CDR2 is FQGNSA in the germline V gene. Trimming cost V 5 bases and J 8 bases, with 16 bases left between them. The CDR3 has 15 amino acids. As DNA, the CDR3 is TGTGCCAGCAGCCTCTCCGCGTCGGTGGATTCACCCCTCCACTTT. Its protein is CASSLSASVDSPLHF.

V usage is TRBV4-3 and J usage is TRBJ1-2; 9 positions agree with TRBD1. Germline V gene data show CDR1 as LGHNA and CDR2 as YSLEER. The CDR3 runs to 17 residues. The V segment lost 1 base and the J segment 4 bases; nucleotides outside the gene matches: 10. CDR3 protein: CASSQGGGQGEVYGYTF. CDR3 in DNA: TGCGCCAGCAGCCAAGGGGGGGGACAGGGCGAAGTCTATGGCTACACCTTC.

This clonotype occurred a few times. The gene calls are TRBV24-1 and TRBJ1-2; D is perhaps TRBD1 (5 bases). Germline V lookup: CDR1 KGHDR, CDR2 SFDVKD. V lost 3 bases and J lost 4, with 11 bases in between. The CDR3 totals 14 residues. CDR3 sequence (DNA): TGTGCCACCAGTGATCACAGGACGGGCTATGGCTACACCTTC. Translated, it gives CATSDHRTGYGYTF.

This clonotype was seen ten or more times. The chain is built from TRBV4-2 and TRBJ2-7; 8 bases agree with TRBD1. Germline V gene lookup returns CDR1 LGHNA and CDR2 YNFKEQ. CDR3 length: 15 residues. After removal of 4 bases from V and 4 bases from J, the junction contained 9 bases not matched to a gene. The CDR3 DNA is TGTGCCAGCAGCCCCGGGGGCAGGGGGCATTACGAGCAGTACTTC. Translation gives CASSPGGRGHYEQYF.

The chain uses TRBV2 and TRBJ2-6, with D uncertain. The CDR3 is 15 amino acids. The V gene lost 7 bases and the J gene lost 0 bases, with 10 bases spanning the gap. In germline, CDR1 is SNHLY, CDR2 FYNNEI. Here the CDR3 reads CASNSINSGANVLTF. In nucleotides, the CDR3 is TGTGCCAGCAACAGTATTAACTCTGGGGCCAACGTCCTGACTTTC.

This clonotype occurred many times. The rearrangement links TRBV20-1 to TRBJ2-2; 14 nucleotides align to TRBD2. J was trimmed by 4 bases and V by 3 bases; bases with no gene match: 7. The germline CDR1 and CDR2 sequences are DFQATT and SNEGSKA (reference sequence). The CDR3 sequence is 17 residues long. CDR3 in DNA: TGCAGTGCTAGCGCGCCGGGACTAGCGGGGGCCACCGGGGAGCTGTTTTTT. Its translation is CSASAPGLAGATGELFF.

This clonotype was seen a handful of times. This chain connects TRBV2 to TRBJ2-7; D remains ambiguous. This CDR3 contains 14 residues. Deletions cut 1 base from V and 0 bases from J, with 7 bases between. Germline V CDR1 and CDR2: SNHLY, FYNNEI. The CDR3 DNA reads TGTGCCAGCAGTGAAGTGGCGGTCTCCTACGAGCAGTACTTC. Translating it yields CASSEVAVSYEQYF. Variable domain in full (rest from reference TRBV2 and TRBJ2-7): EPEVTQTPSHQVTQMGQEVILRCVPISNHLYFYWYRQILGQKVEFLVSFYNNEISEKSEIFDDQFSVERPDGSNFTLKIRSTKLEDSAMYFCASSEVAVSYEQYFGPGTRLTVT.

This clonotype showed up just a few times. The rearrangement links TRBV7-2 to TRBJ1-2; D is unclear. This CDR3 has 14 residues. V was trimmed by 2 bases and J by 6 bases, leaving 13 bases between them. CDR1 is SGHTA and CDR2 is FQGNSA in the germline V gene. In DNA, the CDR3 is TGTGCCAGCAGCTTATATGGGAACCGAGATGGCTACACCTTC. Protein: CASSLYGNRDGYTF.

The rearrangement links TRBV7-3 to TRBJ2-7; TRBD2 might be the D (6 bases). This CDR3 comprises 17 residues. V gave up 5 bases and J gave up 2 bases, with 22 bases separating them. Germline-derived CDR1 and CDR2 are SGHTA and FQGTGA. The CDR3 sequence is CASSAKRVIKVPYEQYF. DNA for the CDR3: TGTGCCAGCAGCGCGAAGCGGGTTATCAAAGTCCCCTACGAGCAGTACTTC.

The chain carries TRBV7-2 and TRBJ2-2, with TRBD1 matching over 7 bases. Germline trimming cut 3 bases from V and 3 bases from J; bases unmatched to any gene: 7. Germline V gene sequence: CDR1 SGHTA, CDR2 FQGNSA. The CDR3 contains 16 residues. DNA of the CDR3: TGTGCCAGCAGCTTGTTTAGGGGGCAGGACACCGGGGAGCTGTTTTTT. Translation: CASSLFRGQDTGELFF. The whole variable domain, filled in from reference TRBV7-2 and TRBJ2-2, reads GAGVSQSPSNKVTEKGKDVELRCDPISGHTALYWYRQSLGQGLEFLIYFQGNSAPDKSGLPSDRFSAERTGGSVSTLTIQRTQQEDSAVYLCASSLFRGQDTGELFFGEGSRLTVL.

The chain has TRBV23-1 and TRBJ2-7; 11 positions agree with TRBD1. TRBV23-1 is an open reading frame whose function is uncertain. The CDR3 has 14 amino acids. CDR3 in amino acids: CADRGRGQGDEQYV. Written as DNA, the CDR3 is TGCGCAGACAGGGGGCGGGGACAGGGGGACGAGCAGTACGTC.

This clonotype was counted only a few times. The gene calls are TRBV6-1 and TRBJ2-3; D ambiguous. V was pared by 1 base and J by 4 bases, with 9 bases between. The CDR3 loop spans 14 amino acids. The germline V gene encodes CDR1 MNHNS and CDR2 SASEGT. The DNA of the CDR3 is TGTGCCAGCAGTGAAGGTGGGCGTCCAGATACGCAGTATTTT. Protein product: CASSEGGRPDTQYF.

This clonotype was seen a few times. The J gene is TRBJ1-2, the V gene TRBV5-6; D uncertain. Germline lookup yields CDR1 SGHDT and CDR2 YYEEEE. V was clipped by 4 bases and J by 4 bases, with 11 bases between them. CDR3 length: 13 amino acids. In DNA, the CDR3 is TGTGCCAGCAGCCCTTCTGGACTCTATGGCTACACCTTC. It yields the protein CASSPSGLYGYTF.

This clonotype was counted a few times. The V gene is TRBV5-1, the J gene TRBJ2-1; no definite D call. V was pared by 0 bases and J by 6 bases, with 7 bases between. CDR1 SGHRS and CDR2 YFSETQ come from the germline V gene. The length of the CDR3 is 13 residues. CDR3 in DNA: TGCGCCAGCAGCTTGGGGTACGGCAATGAGCAGTTCTTC. Translated: CASSLGYGNEQFF.

This clonotype was seen only a few times. V usage is TRBV10-3 and J usage is TRBJ2-1; TRBD1 agrees at 10 bases. V trimming: 4 bases; J trimming: 0 bases; junction bases outside the gene matches: 9. Germline-derived CDR1 and CDR2 are ENHRY and SYGVKD. The CDR3 covers 18 residues. The CDR3 loop reads CAISVGRTGGSSYNEQFF. For the CDR3, the DNA is TGTGCCATCAGTGTGGGACGGACAGGGGGTTCCTCCTACAATGAGCAGTTCTTC.